These T cell receptor beta chains were read from a single sample in a study of beta chain features in type 1 diabetes. The protocol was immunoSEQ multiplex PCR, while the TCRdb copy is restricted to in-frame clones and leaves out a portion. The sample holds 600,000 to 700,000 clones, under 15% seen once. The sequenced sample consisted of naive CD4+ T cells from blood. These receptors all stem from a man aged 25 to 40 with type 1 diabetes. CDR3s include the opening cysteine and the closing phenylalanine or tryptophan. Size values are once, few and many counts, or a class for expanded clones, and some rows have none.

CDR3 protein	V gene	J gene	clone size
CASSQHRDSYEQYF	TRBV4-2	TRBJ2-7	NA
CASSSIVPGRLPDLSGANVLTF	TRBV5-1	TRBJ2-6	NA
CASLQSSGANVLTF	TRBV30	TRBJ2-6	NA
CASSQERQEGSRQYF	TRBV4-3	TRBJ2-7	NA
CASSVGQGQETQYF	TRBV5-1	TRBJ2-5	NA
CASSLYRGDQPQHF	TRBV28	TRBJ1-5	once
CASSHRGGQGKGNTIYF	TRBV23-1	TRBJ1-3	few
CASSLFGGRGTQYF	TRBV5-6	TRBJ2-5	few
CASRTDGPYNEQFF	TRBV5-4	TRBJ2-1	NA
CASGREETQYF	TRBV12-5	TRBJ2-5	NA
CASSLRSLLEQFF	TRBV5-6	TRBJ2-1	NA
CASSLGQGEQYF	TRBV11-2	TRBJ2-7	NA
CASRAATNEKLFF	TRBV6-1	TRBJ1-4	few
CASLRANSNQPQHF	TRBV6-6	TRBJ1-5	NA
CASGQNYEQYF	TRBV9	TRBJ2-7	few
CASSSGAGEYNEQFF	TRBV7-2	TRBJ2-1	few
CASSSQYNEQFF	TRBV5-1	TRBJ2-1	NA
CASSALRGGQETQYF	TRBV27	TRBJ2-5	NA
CASSLGQGPYNEQFF	TRBV7-9	TRBJ2-1	few
CASSPGTGPPYGYF	TRBV28	TRBJ2-4	NA
CASSPGTVYYEQYF	TRBV11-2	TRBJ2-7	NA
CASSALRQGRTGELFF	TRBV25-1	TRBJ2-2	NA
CASSQQAGLAKNIQYF	TRBV4-3	TRBJ2-4	NA
CASSWPPNGQPQHF	TRBV19	TRBJ1-5	few
CASREGQGLGYTF	TRBV6-5	TRBJ1-2	NA
CASSLGLQTQYF	TRBV5-1	TRBJ2-5	NA
CASSDSGRDHNEQFF	TRBV6-4	TRBJ2-1	NA
CASSRTAHHEQYF	TRBV11-1	TRBJ2-7	few
CASMRRGGSDTQYF	TRBV6-1	TRBJ2-3	NA
CASSANVGWGYTF	TRBV27	TRBJ1-2	NA
CASSLVAQGAAGANVLTF	TRBV7-2	TRBJ2-6	few
CSVNLQGPDGYTF	TRBV29-1	TRBJ1-2	NA
CSVEKDSNYGYTF	TRBV29-1	TRBJ1-2	few
CASSMGGYPTSNSPLHF	TRBV5-4	TRBJ1-6	few
CASSRTGGNQPQHF	TRBV7-2	TRBJ1-5	NA
CASRGGRNSPLHF	TRBV6-6	TRBJ1-6	NA
CASSSGGLRSPLHF	TRBV2	TRBJ1-6	NA
CASSLSLSKTQYF	TRBV28	TRBJ2-5	NA
CSVYQGEGETQYF	TRBV29-1	TRBJ2-5	few
CASRRTGGVGELFF	TRBV7-9	TRBJ2-2	few
CASSNQGSSTEAFF	TRBV7-2	TRBJ1-1	NA